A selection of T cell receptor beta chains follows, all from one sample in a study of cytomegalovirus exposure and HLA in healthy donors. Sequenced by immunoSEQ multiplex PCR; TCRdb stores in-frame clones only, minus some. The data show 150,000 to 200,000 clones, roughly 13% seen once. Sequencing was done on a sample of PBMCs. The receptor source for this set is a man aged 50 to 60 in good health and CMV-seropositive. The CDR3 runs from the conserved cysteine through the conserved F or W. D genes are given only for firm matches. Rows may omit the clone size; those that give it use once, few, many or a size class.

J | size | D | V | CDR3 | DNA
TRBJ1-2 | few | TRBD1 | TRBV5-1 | CASSARTGPYGYTF | TGCGCCAGCAGCGCGCGGACAGGGCCCTATGGCTACACCTTC
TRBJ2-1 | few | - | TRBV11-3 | CASSLVRGNEQFF | TGTGCCAGCAGCTTAGTAAGGGGAAATGAGCAGTTCTTC
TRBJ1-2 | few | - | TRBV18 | CASSPEQTVYGYTF | TGTGCCAGCTCACCAGAACAGACGGTCTATGGCTACACCTTC
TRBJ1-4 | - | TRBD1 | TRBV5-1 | CASNHGTANEKLFF | TGCGCCAGCAATCACGGGACAGCAAATGAAAAACTGTTTTTT
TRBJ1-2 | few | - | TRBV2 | CASSRDNYDYTF | TGTGCCAGCAGTCGGGACAACTATGACTACACCTTC
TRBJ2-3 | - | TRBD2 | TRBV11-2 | CASSSTIGLAGSTDTQYF | TGTGCCAGCAGCTCGACCATCGGACTAGCGGGTAGCACAGATACGCAGTATTTT
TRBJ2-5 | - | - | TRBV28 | CASGPLRVGRLQETQYF | TGTGCCAGCGGACCCCTGCGTGTGGGGAGACTCCAAGAGACCCAGTACTTC
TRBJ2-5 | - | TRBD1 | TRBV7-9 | CASSFGQGIQETQYF | TGTGCCAGCAGCTTTGGACAGGGGATCCAAGAGACCCAGTACTTC
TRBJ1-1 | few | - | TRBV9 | CASSASMNTEAFF | TGTGCCAGCAGCGCGAGCATGAACACTGAAGCTTTCTTT
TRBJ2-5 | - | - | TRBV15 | CATSRDVAQETQYF | TGTGCCACCAGCAGAGACGTGGCCCAAGAGACCCAGTACTTC
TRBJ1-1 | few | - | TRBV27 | CASRDLTENTEAFF | TGTGCCAGCAGGGACCTGACAGAGAACACTGAAGCTTTCTTT
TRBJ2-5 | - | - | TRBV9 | CASSVRNSGETQYF | TGTGCCAGCAGCGTAAGGAACAGTGGAGAGACCCAGTACTTC
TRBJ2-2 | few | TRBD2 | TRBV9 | CASSVGRGGLTGELFF | TGTGCCAGCAGCGTCGGGCGGGGGGGACTCACCGGGGAGCTGTTTTTT
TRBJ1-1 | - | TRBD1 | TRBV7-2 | CASSLRGTGMGRNTEAFF | TGTGCCAGCAGCTTAAGGGGGACAGGCATGGGGAGGAACACTGAAGCTTTCTTT
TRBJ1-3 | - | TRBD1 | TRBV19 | CASLQGAKGNTIYF | TGTGCCAGCCTACAGGGGGCTAAAGGAAACACCATATATTTT
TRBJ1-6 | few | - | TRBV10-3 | CAISPPGYNSPLHF | TGTGCCATCAGTCCCCCGGGTTATAATTCACCCCTCCACTTT
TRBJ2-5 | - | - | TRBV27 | CASSSVHHQETQYF | TGTGCCAGCAGTTCGGTCCACCACCAAGAGACCCAGTACTTC
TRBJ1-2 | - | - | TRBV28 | CASSLMGPIGYTF | TGTGCCAGCAGCCTAATGGGGCCTATAGGCTACACCTTC
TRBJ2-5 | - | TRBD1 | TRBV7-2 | CASSIGQGSETQYF | TGTGCCAGCAGCATAGGACAGGGGAGCGAGACCCAGTACTTC
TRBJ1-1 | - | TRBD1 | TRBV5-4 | CASSKPDRGINTEAFF | TGTGCCAGCAGCAAACCGGACAGGGGGATAAACACTGAAGCTTTCTTT
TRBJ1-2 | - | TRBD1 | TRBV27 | CASSLGTGRGYTF | TGTGCCAGCAGTTTAGGGACAGGCCGAGGCTACACCTTC
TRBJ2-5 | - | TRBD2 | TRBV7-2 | CASSLRGGPQETQYF | TGTGCCAGCAGCTTACGCGGGGGGCCCCAAGAGACCCAGTACTTC
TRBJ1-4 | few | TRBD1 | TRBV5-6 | CASSQSPGQGREKLFF | TGTGCCAGCAGCCAGAGCCCGGGACAGGGGCGAGAAAAACTGTTTTTT
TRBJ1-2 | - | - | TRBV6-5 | CASSSPTGGFHGYTF | TGTGCCAGCAGTTCGCCTACGGGGGGTTTTCATGGCTACACCTTC
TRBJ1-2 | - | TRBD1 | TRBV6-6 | CASGTSGGFSYGYTF | TGTGCCAGCGGTACATCAGGGGGCTTTAGCTATGGCTACACCTTC
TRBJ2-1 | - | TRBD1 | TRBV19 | CASSIVGQGFNEQFF | TGTGCCAGTAGTATAGTGGGACAGGGTTTCAATGAGCAGTTCTTC
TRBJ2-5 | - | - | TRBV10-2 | CASSADRLVYQETQYF | TGCGCCAGCAGTGCTGACAGACTTGTGTACCAAGAGACCCAGTACTTC
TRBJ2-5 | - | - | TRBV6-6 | CASSYLAGRTQYF | TGTGCCAGCAGTTACCTCGCGGGGCGGACCCAGTACTTC
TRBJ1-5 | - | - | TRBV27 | CASSLGVSNQPQHF | TGTGCCAGCAGTTTAGGAGTTAGCAATCAGCCCCAGCATTTT
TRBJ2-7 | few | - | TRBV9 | CASSVTGGGEPYEQYF | TGTGCCAGCAGCGTAACCGGAGGGGGGGAACCCTACGAGCAGTACTTC
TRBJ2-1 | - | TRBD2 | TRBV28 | CASSSPAGVRNEQFF | TGTGCCAGCAGTTCCCCCGCGGGGGTACGGAATGAGCAGTTCTTC
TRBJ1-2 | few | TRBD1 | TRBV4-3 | CAYRGDNYGYTF | TGCGCCTACAGGGGAGATAACTATGGCTACACCTTC
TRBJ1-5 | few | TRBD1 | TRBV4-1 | CASSHPTGRSNQPQHF | TGCGCCAGCAGCCACCCGACAGGGAGAAGCAATCAGCCCCAGCATTTT
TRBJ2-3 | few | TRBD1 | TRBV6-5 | CASSFNRGGTDTQYF | TGTGCCAGCAGTTTTAACAGGGGTGGCACAGATACGCAGTATTTT
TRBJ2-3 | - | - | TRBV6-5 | CASNPGHPRDTQYF | TGTGCCAGCAATCCGGGACATCCGAGAGATACGCAGTATTTT
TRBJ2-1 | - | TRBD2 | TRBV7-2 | CASSFVAGANEQFF | TGTGCCAGCAGCTTCGTAGCGGGGGCCAATGAGCAGTTCTTC
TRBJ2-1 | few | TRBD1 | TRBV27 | CASTLGQSSYNEQFF | TGTGCCAGCACCTTGGGACAGAGCTCCTACAATGAGCAGTTCTTC
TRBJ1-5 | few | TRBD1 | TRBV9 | CASSVDQGAGQPQHF | TGTGCCAGCAGCGTAGATCAGGGGGCCGGACAGCCCCAGCATTTT